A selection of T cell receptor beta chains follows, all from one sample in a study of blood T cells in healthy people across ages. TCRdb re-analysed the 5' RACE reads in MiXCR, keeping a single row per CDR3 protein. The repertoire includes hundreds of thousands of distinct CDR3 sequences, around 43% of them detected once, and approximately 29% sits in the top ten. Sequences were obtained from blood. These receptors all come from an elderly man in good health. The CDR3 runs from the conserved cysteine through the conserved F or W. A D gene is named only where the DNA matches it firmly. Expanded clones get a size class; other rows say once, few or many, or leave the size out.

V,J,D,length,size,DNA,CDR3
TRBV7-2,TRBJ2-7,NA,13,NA,TGTGCCAGCAGCCCCGGCGGGGCCCCCGAGCAGTACTTC,CASSPGGAPEQYF
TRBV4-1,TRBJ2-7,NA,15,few,TGCGCCAGCAGCCAAGATCCAGGACAGAGGTACGAGCAGTACTTC,CASSQDPGQRYEQYF
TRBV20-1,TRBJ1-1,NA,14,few,TGCAGTGCTAGGGGCGGGGGACCTACCCCGTTGGCTTTCTTT,CSARGGGPTPLAFF
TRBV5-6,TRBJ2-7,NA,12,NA,TGTGCCAGCAGCCGACCCTCCTACGGGCAGTACTTC,CASSRPSYGQYF
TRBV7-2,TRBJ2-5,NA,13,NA,TGTGCCAGCAGCTTAACGAACCTAGGGCCCCAGTACTTC,CASSLTNLGPQYF
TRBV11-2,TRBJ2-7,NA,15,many,TGTGCCAGCAGCGAAAGAACAGCTACGGCGGGGGAGCAGTACTTC,CASSERTATAGEQYF
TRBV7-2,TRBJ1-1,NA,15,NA,TGTGCCAGCAGCAGGCTAACAGGGTCGTGGACTGAAGCTTTCTTT,CASSRLTGSWTEAFF
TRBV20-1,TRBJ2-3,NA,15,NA,TGCAGTGCTGAGCCCGATAGGCCAGTCTCAGATACGCAGTATTTT,CSAEPDRPVSDTQYF
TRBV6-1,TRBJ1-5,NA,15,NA,TGTGCCAGCAGTGAAGTTGGTGGGTTCAATCAGCCCCAGCATTTT,CASSEVGGFNQPQHF
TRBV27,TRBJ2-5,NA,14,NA,TGTGCCAGCAGTTTTCGGGCGACGCAAGAGACCCAGTACTTC,CASSFRATQETQYF
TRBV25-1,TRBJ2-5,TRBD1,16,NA,TGTGCCAGCAGTGCTCGGACAGGGGGCACAGGAGAGACCCAGTACTTC,CASSARTGGTGETQYF
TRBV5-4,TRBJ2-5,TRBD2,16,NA,TGTGCCAGCAGCCCGCGAGGACGAGCGGGACAAGAGACCCAGTACTTC,CASSPRGRAGQETQYF
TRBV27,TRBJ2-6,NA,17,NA,TGTGCCAGCAGTTTAAGTTTCGGAGACTCTGGGGCCAACGTCCTGACTTTC,CASSLSFGDSGANVLTF
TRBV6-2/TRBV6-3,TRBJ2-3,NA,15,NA,TGTGCCAGCAGTTACTCCGCCCTGACCACAGATACGCAGTATTTT,CASSYSALTTDTQYF
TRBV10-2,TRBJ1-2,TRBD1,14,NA,TGTGCCAGCAGAAGGGACAGGGGGCACAATGGCTACACCTTC,CASRRDRGHNGYTF
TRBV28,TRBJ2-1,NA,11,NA,TGTGCCAGCAGAGGGGTGGAGACCCAGTTCTTC,CASRGVETQFF
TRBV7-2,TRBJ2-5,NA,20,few,TGTGCCAGCAGCTTAGAAGGTCGGACTAGGGCTTCAGGGGGGATGGAGACCCAGTACTTC,CASSLEGRTRASGGMETQYF
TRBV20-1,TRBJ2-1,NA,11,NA,TGCGGGGGGTGGTATCCGAATGAGCAGTTCTTC,CGGWYPNEQFF
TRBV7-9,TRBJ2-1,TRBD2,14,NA,TGTGCCAGTAAGACTAGCGGGAGTGGGGATGAGCAGTTCTTC,CASKTSGSGDEQFF
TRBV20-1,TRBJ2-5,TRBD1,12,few,TGTAGTGCGAGACAGGGCGGTGAGACCCAGTACTTC,CSARQGGETQYF
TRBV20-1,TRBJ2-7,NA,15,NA,TGCAGTGCTAGAGGGGGGCCAGGGCCCTCCTACGAGCAGTACTTC,CSARGGPGPSYEQYF
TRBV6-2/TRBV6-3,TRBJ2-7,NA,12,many,TGTGCCAGCAGCCCCAGGGGTAACGAGCAGTACTTC,CASSPRGNEQYF
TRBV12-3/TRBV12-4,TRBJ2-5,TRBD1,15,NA,TGTGCCAGCAGTTTAGGAGGAAGCAGGGGGGAGACCCAGTACTTC,CASSLGGSRGETQYF
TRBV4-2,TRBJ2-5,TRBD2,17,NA,TGTGCCAGCAGCCAATTGGATACTAGCGGGAGAAACCATGAGCAGTACTTC,CASSQLDTSGRNHEQYF
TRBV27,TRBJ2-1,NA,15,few,TGTGCCAGCAGTCCACAGGGTAGGGTTGTCGATGAGCAGTTCTTC,CASSPQGRVVDEQFF
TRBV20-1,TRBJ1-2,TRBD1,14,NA,TGCAGTGCGAAGACGACAGGGTGGGGGTATGGCTACACCTTC,CSAKTTGWGYGYTF
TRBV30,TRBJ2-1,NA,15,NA,TGTGCCTGGAGCGCAACTGGGGGCTCCTACAATGAGCAGTTCTTC,CAWSATGGSYNEQFF
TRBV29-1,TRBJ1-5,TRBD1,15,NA,TGCAGCGTGAGGGGCACAGGGGGATCGGATCAGCCCCAGCATTTT,CSVRGTGGSDQPQHF
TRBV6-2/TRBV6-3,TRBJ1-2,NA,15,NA,TGTGCCAGCAGTTACGAGGACCGGGACACCTATGGCTACACCTTC,CASSYEDRDTYGYTF
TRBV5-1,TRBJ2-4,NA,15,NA,TGCGCCAGCAGCGTAACCGGGACGGGAAAAAACATTCAGTACTTC,CASSVTGTGKNIQYF
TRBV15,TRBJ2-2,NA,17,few,TGTGCCACCAGCCCTGAAGGGGGTGGTAGCTACACCGGGGAGCTGTTTTTT,CATSPEGGGSYTGELFF
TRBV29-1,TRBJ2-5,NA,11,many,TGCAGCGTTGTGCTTACGGAGACCCAGTACTTC,CSVVLTETQYF
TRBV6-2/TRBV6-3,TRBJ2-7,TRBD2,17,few,TGTGCCAGCAGTTACCAGACTAGCGGAGCCGGCTCCTACGAGCAGTACTTC,CASSYQTSGAGSYEQYF
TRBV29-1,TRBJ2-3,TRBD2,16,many,TGCAGCGTTGAAGATCTTCCTAGCGGGATTTTAGATACGCAGTATTTT,CSVEDLPSGILDTQYF
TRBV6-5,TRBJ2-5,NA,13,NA,TGTGCCAGCAGGACCCCACAGGGCCAGACCCAGTACTTC,CASRTPQGQTQYF
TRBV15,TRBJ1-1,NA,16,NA,TGTGCCACCAGCAGAGATCTCCGGCGGGCCAACACTGAAGCTTTCTTT,CATSRDLRRANTEAFF
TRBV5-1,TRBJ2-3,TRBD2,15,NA,TGCGCCAGCAGCTATAGCGGGAGGGCCGAAGATACGCAGTATTTT,CASSYSGRAEDTQYF
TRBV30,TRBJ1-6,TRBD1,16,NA,TGTGCCTGGAGTGTACGGTTCAGGGGGGGTTATTCACCCCTCCACTTT,CAWSVRFRGGYSPLHF
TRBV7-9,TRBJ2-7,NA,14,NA,TGTGCCAGCAGCTTAGTTGGTTATTTCCACGAGCAGTACTTC,CASSLVGYFHEQYF
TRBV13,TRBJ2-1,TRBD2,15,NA,TGTGCCAGCAGACGGACTAGCGGCAATGACAATGAGCAGTTCTTC,CASRRTSGNDNEQFF
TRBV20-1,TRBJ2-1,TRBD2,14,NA,TGCAGTGCTATTAAGCGGGGTTCCTACAATGAGCAGTTCTTC,CSAIKRGSYNEQFF
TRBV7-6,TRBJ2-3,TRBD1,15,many,TGTGCCAGCAGCACGGACAGGGGGCGCACAGATACGCAGTATTTT,CASSTDRGRTDTQYF
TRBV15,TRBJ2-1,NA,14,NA,TGTGCCACCGCGCTACGCCGGAGCTCCTACGAGCAGTTCTTC,CATALRRSSYEQFF
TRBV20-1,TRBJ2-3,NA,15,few,TGCAGTGCTAGAGATTCCAAACGGCGCACAGATACGCAGTATTTT,CSARDSKRRTDTQYF
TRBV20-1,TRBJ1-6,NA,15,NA,TGCAGTGCTAGAGATAAGGGAGGCTATAATTCACCCCTCCACTTT,CSARDKGGYNSPLHF
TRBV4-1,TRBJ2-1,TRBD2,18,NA,TGCGCCAGCGCTACAGACCAATCCGGGACTAGCGGTTACAATGAGCAGTTCTTC,CASATDQSGTSGYNEQFF
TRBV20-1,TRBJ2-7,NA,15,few,TGCAGTGCTAGAGATCGCACTAGATTGGGTAACGAGCAGTACTTC,CSARDRTRLGNEQYF